A selection of T cell receptor beta chains follows, all from one sample in a study of T-cell reconstitution after alpha-beta-depleted transplantation in children. TCRdb analysed the PCR reads with MiXCR anew, one entry per CDR3 protein. The top ten hold about 32% of the sample, which has under 450,000 distinct CDR3 sequences, 15% to 20% seen once. The sample in question was PBMCs, mostly from graft donor cells, obtained 360 days after TCRalphabeta/CD19-depleted stem cell transplant. These receptors came from a boy in the first two years of life who had a stem cell transplant for Wiskott-Aldrich syndrome, so the T cells may come from the graft donor. The CDR3 runs from the conserved cysteine through the conserved F or W. D genes are given only for firm matches. Not all rows give a size; the values are once, few, many and, for expanded clones, a class.

V gene,J gene,D gene,clone size,CDR3 protein,CDR3 DNA
TRBV7-9,TRBJ2-7,-,few,CASSQGTLSGQYF,TGTGCCAGCAGCCAGGGGACTCTAAGTGGGCAGTACTTC
TRBV7-8,TRBJ2-1,TRBD1,few,CASSTGQGRIYNEQFF,TGTGCCAGCAGCACAGGACAGGGGAGGATCTACAATGAGCAGTTCTTC
TRBV6-4,TRBJ2-3,TRBD2,once,CARRITGTSGGPGTDTQYF,TGTGCCCGCAGGATCACTGGGACTAGCGGGGGGCCGGGCACAGATACGCAGTATTTT
TRBV6-1,TRBJ2-1,TRBD2,-,CASTRGGRNEQFF,TGTGCCAGCACGCGGGGGGGAAGGAATGAGCAGTTCTTC
TRBV12-3/TRBV12-4,TRBJ2-1,-,-,CASSSSRAEQFF,TGTGCCAGCAGTTCTTCTCGGGCCGAGCAGTTCTTC
TRBV5-1,TRBJ2-3,-,-,CASSSVPGDTQYF,TGCGCCAGCAGCTCAGTTCCAGGAGATACGCAGTATTTT
TRBV18,TRBJ2-7,-,-,CASSPDTFGQYF,TGTGCCAGCTCACCCGACACCTTTGGGCAGTACTTC
TRBV25-1,TRBJ2-1,-,-,CASSEDLGDDEQFF,TGTGCCAGCAGTGAGGATCTAGGAGACGATGAGCAGTTCTTC
TRBV4-1,TRBJ2-1,TRBD1,few,CASSPTRTGGLEQFF,TGCGCCAGCAGCCCCACGCGGACAGGGGGCCTTGAGCAGTTCTTC
TRBV4-1,TRBJ2-2,-,many,CASSQRTGELFF,TGCGCCAGCAGCCAGAGAACCGGGGAGCTGTTTTTT
TRBV6-5,TRBJ2-2,-,-,CASSFGGFDTGELFF,TGTGCCAGCAGTTTTGGAGGGTTCGACACCGGGGAGCTGTTTTTT
TRBV7-2,TRBJ1-2,TRBD1,-,CASSPQGAVGYTF,TGTGCCAGCAGCCCGCAGGGGGCGGTTGGCTACACCTTC
TRBV20-1,TRBJ2-7,-,-,CSARKVAGSPYEQYF,TGCAGTGCTAGAAAGGTCGCAGGGTCACCCTACGAGCAGTACTTC
TRBV15,TRBJ2-7,TRBD1,many,CATSRGTGKIYEQYF,TGTGCCACCAGCAGAGGGACAGGGAAGATCTACGAGCAGTACTTC
TRBV7-2,TRBJ2-7,TRBD1,-,CASRRTGGDSYEQYF,TGTGCCAGCAGGCGGACAGGGGGGGACTCCTACGAGCAGTACTTC
TRBV5-5,TRBJ2-3,-,-,CASSKSWASTDTQYF,TGTGCCAGCAGCAAAAGTTGGGCGAGCACAGATACGCAGTATTTT
TRBV3-1,TRBJ2-1,TRBD1,-,CASSLLRGTGPSSYNEQFF,TGTGCCAGCAGCCTCCTCAGGGGGACAGGCCCTAGCTCCTACAATGAGCAGTTCTTC
TRBV24-1,TRBJ2-1,TRBD2,-,CATSEGKLAGGPYNEQFF,TGTGCCACCAGTGAAGGAAAGCTAGCGGGAGGGCCCTACAATGAGCAGTTCTTC
TRBV10-3,TRBJ1-5,-,-,CAISESWGQPQHF,TGTGCCATCAGTGAGTCCTGGGGGCAGCCCCAGCATTTT
TRBV15,TRBJ2-1,-,-,CATWSTRGANEQFF,TGTGCCACCTGGTCTACTAGGGGGGCCAATGAGCAGTTCTTC
TRBV20-1,TRBJ2-1,-,few,CSASPGTPRSYNEQFF,TGCAGTGCTAGTCCCGGGACACCCCGCTCCTACAATGAGCAGTTCTTC
TRBV29-1,TRBJ1-1,-,many,CSVVRSRTEAFF,TGCAGCGTTGTCCGGAGCAGGACTGAAGCTTTCTTT
TRBV10-3,TRBJ2-7,-,many,CAISEGGRSYEQYF,TGTGCCATCAGTGAGGGGGGACGGTCTTACGAGCAGTACTTC
TRBV12-3/TRBV12-4,TRBJ2-5,TRBD2,-,CASSPQASGGETQYF,TGTGCCAGCAGTCCCCAGGCTAGCGGGGGCGAGACCCAGTACTTC
TRBV20-1,TRBJ2-1,TRBD2,-,CSACPGLARGPTEFF,TGCAGTGCTTGCCCCGGACTAGCGAGAGGGCCTACGGAGTTCTTC
TRBV11-2,TRBJ2-1,TRBD2,-,CASSLGGRPHNEQFF,TGTGCCAGCAGCTTAGGCGGGAGACCCCACAATGAGCAGTTCTTC
TRBV6-2/TRBV6-3,TRBJ2-7,-,few,CASRSDKGYEQYF,TGTGCCAGCAGATCCGATAAGGGCTACGAGCAGTACTTC
TRBV5-1,TRBJ2-1,TRBD2,-,CASSSTSGNYNEQFF,TGCGCCAGCAGTTCAACTAGCGGGAATTACAATGAGCAGTTCTTC
TRBV10-3,TRBJ1-1,-,-,CAIGGGNTEAFF,TGTGCCATCGGGGGGGGTAACACTGAAGCTTTCTTT
TRBV12-3/TRBV12-4,TRBJ2-5,-,few,CASKQNQETQYF,TGTGCCAGCAAACAGAATCAAGAGACCCAGTACTTC
TRBV7-2,TRBJ2-7,-,few,CASSLSATGNSYEQYF,TGTGCCAGCAGCTTATCGGCGACAGGCAACTCCTACGAGCAGTACTTC
TRBV27,TRBJ1-6,-,-,CASWGGGHGFNSPLHF,TGTGCCAGCTGGGGAGGGGGGCATGGATTTAATTCACCCCTCCACTTT
TRBV24-1,TRBJ2-7,-,-,CATSDTDDYEQYF,TGTGCCACCAGTGATACCGACGACTACGAGCAGTACTTC
TRBV20-1,TRBJ2-5,-,few,CSAKPGHLQETQYF,TGCAGTGCTAAGCCGGGACACCTCCAAGAGACCCAGTACTTC
TRBV10-3,TRBJ2-7,TRBD1,-,CAIGQGARNEQYF,TGTGCCATCGGACAGGGGGCGAGAAACGAGCAGTACTTC
TRBV3-1,TRBJ2-3,TRBD2,-,CASSQELRGGDTQYF,TGTGCCAGCAGCCAAGAGTTGCGGGGGGGAGATACGCAGTATTTT
TRBV3-1,TRBJ2-5,TRBD2,-,CASSQVLAANRGRETQYF,TGTGCCAGCAGCCAAGTTCTAGCGGCGAACAGAGGGAGGGAGACCCAGTACTTC
TRBV29-1,TRBJ2-5,TRBD1,few,CSGTGTGGSETQYF,TGCAGCGGGACCGGGACAGGGGGTTCAGAGACCCAGTACTTC
TRBV12-3/TRBV12-4,TRBJ2-2,-,few,CASSFPIPGELFF,TGTGCCAGCAGTTTCCCCATTCCCGGGGAGCTGTTTTTT